This record looks at one T cell receptor (beta chain) sequence and its context. Its antigen remains unknown. The trim removed 6 bases at V and 3 bases at J, leaving 9 bases unmatched. The germline V gene has CDR1 LNHDA and CDR2 SQIVND (reference sequence). The CDR3 spans 15 residues. Sequenced by immunoSEQ multiplex PCR; TCRdb stores in-frame clones only, minus some. The repertoire includes more than 50,000 clones, 76% of them detected once, and 0.95% sits in the top ten. This specimen comes from a study of vaccination effects on CD4 cells after COVID-19. Study-level background: Samples that were drawn after vaccination came a median of 72 days after the second dose.

Antigen-specific CD4+ T cells were expanded with viral peptide pools in the ViraFEST assay before sequencing. Following an approximately 11-day culture, CD4+ T cells were purified. As their vaccination, participants received two doses of either BNT162b2 or mRNA-1273. Some 2 million PBMC were placed in each well, which was supplemented with approximately 10 IU/ml IL-2 and 8.5 to 10 ug/ml peptides. Notes on the study in general: After vaccination, at late timepoints, clones induced by infection and by vaccine contracted markedly. Relatively few convalescent patients took part in the study, which had no early post-infection timepoints.

This sequence was found in a human donor who received a COVID-19 vaccine. The gene calls are TRBV19 and TRBJ1-1; 8 bases agree with TRBD1. The specimen was CD4+ T cells from PBMCs cultured with HCoV-OC43 spike peptides, collected after COVID-19 vaccination. Subset noted: HCoV-OC43 spike overlapping peptide pool stimulation. CDR3 protein: CASREQGVGDTEAFF. The CDR3 nucleotides are TGTGCCAGTAGAGAACAGGGGGTTGGTGACACTGAAGCTTTCTTT. Drawing the rest from reference TRBV19 and TRBJ1-1, the complete variable domain is DGGITQSPKYLFRKEGQNVTLSCEQNLNHDAMYWYRQDPGQGLRLIYYSQIVNDFQKGDIAEGYSVSREKKESFPLTVTSAQKNPTAFYLCASREQGVGDTEAFFGQGTRLTVV.